Included here is one T cell receptor (beta chain) sequence, with context. Its antigen remains unidentified. Extraction of RNA preceded its reverse transcription into cDNA, which served as the sequencing template. TCRdb keeps only in-frame clones here, not all; method: immunoSEQ multiplex PCR. The sample consists of roughly 150,000 clones, about 53% of them appearing once. This entry is derived from a study of CD8+ T cells in alopecia areata. Study results and caveats: Sequenced scalp T cells also include alphabeta T cells resident in normal skin. Scalp lesions, especially in alopecia totalis/universalis, had higher clonality than normal scalp.

The CDR3 is 15 residues long. V was trimmed by 2 bases and J by 2 bases, leaving 13 bases between them. CDR1 SGHRS and CDR2 YFSETQ come from the germline V gene. The chain joins TRBV5-1 to TRBJ1-2, with TRBD1 as a possible D gene (5 bases). The sequence derives from a human donor with alopecia areata. Source: CD8+ T cells sorted from blood, taken at week 0. Here the CDR3 reads CASSFEKGRNYGYTF. The CDR3 nucleotides are TGCGCCAGCAGCTTCGAGAAGGGACGGAACTATGGCTACACCTTC.